This T cell receptor (beta chain) derives from a study of T cells in tuberculosis. Study-level information: In South Africa, adults with active tuberculosis were compared with IGRA-negative and latently infected IGRA-positive adolescents. Within 7 days of starting treatment, or before, PBMC were stored.

Germline trimming cut 2 bases from V and 4 bases from J; bases unmatched to any gene: 1. The germline V gene has CDR1 MNHEY and CDR2 SVGAGI. CDR3 length: 14 amino acids. Specified time point: new active TB diagnosis, blood taken before or within 7 days of starting treatment. Patients were newly diagnosed, HIV-seronegative, and aged 18 or older. This table comes from immunoSEQ multiplex PCR, and its TCRdb copy is limited to in-frame clones, with some not included. The table has about 49,000 clones, 90% to 95% seen once. The rearrangement joins TRBV6-5 to TRBJ2-7; 11 bases line up with TRBD1. This TCR was sampled from an adult with tuberculosis. Source: PBMCs, taken at tuberculosis diagnosis. The DNA for the CDR3 is TGTGCCAGCAGTTACGGGGACAGGGGGTACGAGCAGTACTTC. Amino acids: CASSYGDRGYEQYF.